The text below deals with one TCR beta chain. The data derive from a study of OX40 agonist ivuxolimab in advanced cancers. Looking at the study overall: The patients received ivuxolimab by intravenous route every 2 weeks at 0.01 to 10 mg/kg.

The CDR3 consists of 16 residues. Germline values: CDR1 MGHRA, CDR2 YSYEKL. V was trimmed by 0 bases and J by 2 bases, leaving 14 bases between them. Autoimmune disease history or systemic immunosuppression excluded patients. Sequencing was performed with immunoSEQ multiplex PCR; in TCRdb, only in-frame clones are kept and a portion is missing. The sample includes about 21,000 clones, about 83% of them seen just once. Sequenced material: CD4+ or CD8+ T cells sorted from blood, taken in a trial of the OX40 agonist ivuxolimab. The source of this sequence is an adult with an advanced solid tumor such as melanoma, head and neck, liver or kidney cancer. The V call is TRBV4-1, the J call TRBJ2-7; D remains ambiguous. CDR3 sequence: CASSQDLQDGTYEQYF. The CDR3 DNA follows: TGCGCCAGCAGCCAAGATCTCCAGGACGGAACCTACGAGCAGTACTTC.